Sequencing of this TCR beta chain was carried out in a study of graft-versus-host responses after intestinal transplantation. Concerning this clone itself: Antigen unknown.

Method: immunoSEQ multiplex PCR; TCRdb's copy keeps in-frame clones and lacks some. The data show about 59,000 clones, about 94% seen once. Germline-derived CDR1 and CDR2 are MNHNS and SASEGT. This CDR3 comprises 13 residues. V lost 0 bases and J 7 bases, leaving 7 bases between the germline ends. This sequence was found in a human donor who was the organ donor for an intestinal transplant. The sample consisted of unstimulated CD4+ T cells sorted from spleen or lymph node cells, taken before transplant. The V call is TRBV6-1, the J call TRBJ1-3; D call uncertain. The CDR3 region is CASSEALRNTIYF. Written as DNA, the CDR3 is TGTGCCAGCAGTGAAGCGCTTCGGAACACCATATATTTT.